This T cell receptor beta chain emerged from a study of cytomegalovirus exposure and HLA in healthy donors. In the PCR, 60 Vbeta and 13 Jbeta primers were used. Some clones are missing from TCRdb's copy, which holds only in-frame ones; the method was immunoSEQ multiplex PCR. This specimen shows around 100,000 clones; the ten leading clones hold 3% to 3.5%. Germline values: CDR1 KGHSH, CDR2 LQKENI. With 1 base removed from V and 2 bases from J, the gap between germline ends came to 6 bases. The CDR3 is made up of 14 amino acids. Sequenced sample: PBMCs. The receptor's source is a man aged 35-49 years in good health and CMV-seronegative. The J gene is TRBJ2-1, the V gene TRBV18; maybe TRBD1 (5 bases). The CDR3 nucleotides read TGTGCCAGCTCACCACAACAGGCCTACAATGAGCAGTTCTTC. Its translation is CASSPQQAYNEQFF.